The following is a TCR beta chain sequence with its context. The antigen is undetermined. A multiplex PCR was run with 60 Vbeta primers and 13 Jbeta primers. Using immunoSEQ multiplex PCR, the repertoire was profiled, and TCRdb retains in-frame clones only, with some absent. The table lists over 150,000 clones, roughly 77% of them singletons. This sample was taken from a study of cytomegalovirus exposure and HLA in healthy donors. Points from the study as a whole: The productive fraction for most TCR beta V segments was about 87% or about 30% in an earlier analysis.

V lost 7 bases and J lost 6; bases outside the gene matches: 14. Germline CDR1 reads MNHEY; CDR2 reads SMNVEV (reference sequence). This CDR3 spans 15 amino acids. The TCR was taken from a woman in her forties or fifties in good health and CMV-seropositive. The rearrangement links TRBV27 to TRBJ1-2, with 7 positions matching TRBD1. The specimen sequenced was PBMCs. CDR3 region: CASTYNPTGKDGYTF. CDR3 nucleotide sequence: TGTGCCAGCACCTACAACCCGACAGGGAAGGATGGCTACACCTTC.